The 8 T cell receptor beta chains given below trace back to one sample, sequenced in a study of radiotherapy plus CTLA-4 blockade in lung cancer. Clones were read by immunoSEQ multiplex PCR, and TCRdb kept only the in-frame ones, dropping some. The data contain 51,000 or so clones, about 88% of them singletons. The sequences come from peripheral blood, collected from a patient treated with radiotherapy plus ipilimumab. Every receptor here comes from a human donor with non-small cell lung cancer whose response to radiotherapy plus ipilimumab could not be evaluated.

V gene TRBV2 combines with J gene TRBJ2-3, with D possibly TRBD2 on 5 matching bases. The CDR3 loop spans 11 amino acids. V lost 5 bases and J 8 bases, leaving 8 bases between the germline ends. Per germline, CDR1 SNHLY and CDR2 FYNNEI. The CDR3 bases are TGTGCCAGCAGTCCCCGGGGTACGCAGTATTTT. Protein product: CASSPRGTQYF.

The chain has TRBV21-1 and TRBJ2-2; TRBD2, the table's D call, lacks a check against the DNA. TRBV21-1 is a pseudogene. The CDR3 sequence is 16 residues long. CDR3 loop: CASSKGTSGVTGELFF. In DNA form, the CDR3 reads TGTGCCAGCAGCAAAGGGACTAGCGGGGTAACCGGGGAGCTGTTTTTT.

The rearrangement joins TRBV5-1 to TRBJ1-4, with 7 bases fitting TRBD1. The CDR3 length is 16 residues. Germline V gives CDR1 SGHRS, CDR2 YFSETQ. The J segment lost 5 bases and the V segment lost 1 base, leaving 8 bases of the junction unmatched. DNA of the CDR3: TGCGCCAGCAGCTTGAGCCCAGGGGGGTCCAATGAAAAACTGTTTTTT. Residues: CASSLSPGGSNEKLFF.

The CDR3 loop reads CASSDPDRGHGYTF. Here the CDR3 DNA reads TGCGCCAGCAGCGACCCGGACAGGGGGCACGGCTACACCTTC. This chain links TRBV5-1 with TRBJ1-2; 11 bases fit TRBD1. The CDR3 runs 14 residues. With 4 bases clipped from V and 8 bases from J, the junction kept 7 bases outside the gene matches. The germline V gene has CDR1 SGHRS and CDR2 YFSETQ.

This chain links TRBV7-2 with TRBJ2-1, with TRBD1 matching over 9 bases. The V gene's germline CDR1 is SGHTA and CDR2 FQGNSA. Trimming cost V 4 bases and J 12 bases; bases outside gene matches: 10. This CDR3 contains 14 residues. The CDR3 region has the DNA TGTGCCAGCAGCTCGGGACAGGGCAGTTCGGGGCAGTTCTTC. Its protein is CASSSGQGSSGQFF.

The chain combines TRBV7-8 with TRBJ2-7; 9 positions agree with TRBD1. There are 13 residues in the CDR3. V was pared by 8 bases and J by 6 bases, with 8 bases of the junction left unmatched. Germline CDR1 SGHVS, CDR2 FQNEAQ. The CDR3 protein is CASVHGTGSEQYF. CDR3 DNA: TGTGCCAGCGTCCATGGGACAGGGTCCGAGCAGTACTTC.

V and J are TRBV2 and TRBJ2-7, with TRBD1 matching over 7 bases. CDR1 is SNHLY and CDR2 is FYNNEI in the germline V gene. This CDR3 has 15 amino acids. V shed 0 bases and J 1 base; nucleotides not matched to a gene: 3. The chain's CDR3 is CASSEAGTASYEQYF. In nucleotides, the CDR3 is TGTGCCAGCAGTGAAGCAGGGACAGCTTCCTACGAGCAGTACTTC.

CDR3 in amino acids: CASSFLGQGGNTEAFF. The CDR3 DNA follows: TGTGCCAGCAGTTTTCTTGGACAGGGAGGGAACACTGAAGCTTTCTTT. This chain uses TRBV6-5 with TRBJ1-1; 8 nucleotides line up with TRBD1. Per the germline V gene, CDR1 is MNHEY and CDR2 is SVGAGI. V dropped 4 bases and J dropped 1; count of bases not matched to a gene: 8. The CDR3 has 16 amino acids.